Listed here are 10 T cell receptor beta chains from one sample, sequenced in a study of cytomegalovirus exposure and HLA in healthy donors. The PCR made use of 60 Vbeta and 13 Jbeta primers. Repertoires were generated with immunoSEQ multiplex PCR, while TCRdb's copy carries only in-frame clones and drops some. The sample carries tens of thousands of clones, around 80% recorded once. The sequencing sample was made of PBMCs. The receptors here all came from a male donor in good health and CMV-seropositive.

The V call is TRBV11-2, the J call TRBJ1-1, with unresolved D. The CDR3 has 15 amino acids. With 1 base removed from V and 1 base from J, the gap between germline ends came to 10 bases. Germline assignment: CDR1 SGHAT and CDR2 FQNNGV. The CDR3 reads CASSLVVGQNTEAFF. CDR3 bases: TGTGCCAGCAGCTTAGTTGTTGGCCAGAACACTGAAGCTTTCTTT.

This sequence joins TRBV15 and TRBJ1-5, with D possibly being TRBD1 (6 bases). This CDR3 spans 17 amino acids. V was pared by 0 bases and J by 4 bases, with 16 bases between. Germline lookup yields CDR1 LNHNV and CDR2 YYDKDF (reference sequence). CDR3 amino acids: CATSREPRDTKNQPQHF. CDR3 nucleotides: TGTGCCACCAGCAGAGAACCCCGGGACACTAAAAATCAGCCCCAGCATTTT.

This chain joins TRBV13 and TRBJ1-4; a possible D gene is TRBD1 (5 bases). The CDR3 loop spans 15 amino acids. Trimming left V 3 bases short and J 4 bases short, with 12 bases between. The V gene's germline CDR1 is PRHDT and CDR2 FYEKMQ (reference sequence). CDR3 DNA sequence: TGTGCCAGCAGCTTCAGGGCGTCGGGTAATGAAAAACTGTTTTTT. This encodes CASSFRASGNEKLFF. Variable domain in full (rest from reference TRBV13 and TRBJ1-4): AAGVIQSPRHLIKEKRETATLKCYPIPRHDTVYWYQQGPGQDPQFLISFYEKMQSDKGSIPDRFSAQQFSDYHSELNMSSLELGDSALYFCASSFRASGNEKLFFGSGTQLSVL.

The chain has TRBV19 and TRBJ1-2; TRBD1 matches at 7 bases. The V segment lost 9 bases and the J segment 6 bases; nucleotides outside the gene matches: 7. Germline V gene lookup returns CDR1 LNHDA and CDR2 SQIVND (reference sequence). This CDR3 is 12 amino acids long. Here the CDR3 reads CASRDRLHGYTF. The CDR3 DNA follows: TGTGCCAGCCGGGACAGACTTCATGGCTACACCTTC. The full variable domain, rest sourced from reference TRBV19 and TRBJ1-2, is DGGITQSPKYLFRKEGQNVTLSCEQNLNHDAMYWYRQDPGQGLRLIYYSQIVNDFQKGDIAEGYSVSREKKESFPLTVTSAQKNPTAFYLCASRDRLHGYTFGSGTRLTVV.

The V gene is TRBV6-6, the J gene TRBJ1-2; 7 bases match TRBD1. CDR3 length: 13 residues. The germline gives CDR1 MNHNY, CDR2 SVGAGI (reference sequence). Losses at the gene ends were 6 bases for V and 1 base for J; bases not matched to a gene: 2. The CDR3: CASSRDSNYGYTF. For the CDR3, the DNA is TGTGCCAGCAGCCGGGACAGTAACTATGGCTACACCTTC.

The J gene is TRBJ1-1, the V gene TRBV5-1; no clear D. Between the trimmed V and J ends, which lost 0 bases and 3 bases, there was a span of 9 bases. The germline CDR1 and CDR2 sequences are SGHRS and YFSETQ. CDR3 size: 14 residues. CDR3 sequence (DNA): TGCGCCAGCAGCTTGGGGGCGCGAGACACTGAAGCTTTCTTT. This encodes CASSLGARDTEAFF.

The J gene is TRBJ2-1, the V gene TRBV6-6; 9 bases fit TRBD2. J gave up 8 bases and V 0 bases, and 5 bases lay outside the gene matches. Germline loops: CDR1 MNHNY, CDR2 SVGAGI (reference sequence). The CDR3 extends over 15 amino acids. The CDR3 sequence is CASSYSSGSKYEQFF. As DNA, the CDR3 is TGTGCCAGCAGTTACTCTAGCGGGAGTAAGTATGAGCAGTTCTTC.

This clone was seen once. The rearrangement joins TRBV27 to TRBJ2-7; TRBD1 might be the D (5 bases). The CDR3 covers 12 residues. Trimming removed 4 bases at V and 3 bases at J, with 7 bases between. Germline CDR1 MNHEY, CDR2 SMNVEV (reference sequence). For the CDR3, the DNA is TGTGCCAGCAGTTACGACAGCTACGAGCAGTACTTC. This gives the protein CASSYDSYEQYF.

This clone has only a few counts. The chain couples TRBV15 to TRBJ2-3; a possible D gene is TRBD2 (5 bases). This CDR3 contains 16 residues. Trimming removed 0 bases at V and 1 base at J, with 11 bases between. The germline gives CDR1 LNHNV, CDR2 YYDKDF (reference sequence). The CDR3 sequence: CATSRDEERGTDTQYF. The CDR3 coding sequence is TGTGCCACCAGCAGAGATGAGGAGAGGGGCACAGATACGCAGTATTTT.

The chain employs TRBV28 and TRBJ2-7; D possibly corresponds to TRBD1 (5 bases). This CDR3 is 13 amino acids long. Germline lookup yields CDR1 MDHEN and CDR2 SYDVKM. Trimming took off 7 bases at V and 6 bases at J, with 16 bases between the two ends. DNA of the CDR3: TGTGCCAGCATAACAGGTGGGTCTGGCGAGCAGTACTTC. Protein sequence: CASITGGSGEQYF.